One sample yielded the 29 T cell receptor beta chains listed below, sequenced in a study of CD8 T cells in Susac syndrome. The authors reverse transcribed roughly 0.5 to 1 ug RNA with random hexamers. TCRdb fed the immunoSEQ multiplex PCR reads into MiXCR, producing one record per CDR3 protein. This table has more than 250,000 distinct CDR3 sequences, 90% to 95% appearing once. What was sequenced was CD4+ T cells from PBMCs. These receptors were taken from a human donor with multiple sclerosis.

V usage is TRBV20-1 and J usage is TRBJ1-5; 7 bases align to TRBD1. The CDR3 is 16 amino acids. V lost 3 bases and J lost 3; bases outside the gene matches: 11. The germline gives CDR1 DFQATT, CDR2 SNEGSKA (reference sequence). CDR3 residues: CSASDTGAVLNQPQHF. In DNA form, the CDR3 reads TGCAGTGCTAGCGATACAGGGGCCGTCCTCAATCAGCCCCAGCATTTT.

CDR3 amino acids: CSAPPRQGTMYGYTF. The CDR3 bases are TGCAGTGCCCCACCTCGACAGGGAACTATGTATGGCTACACCTTC. The chain is built from TRBV20-1 and TRBJ1-2, with 7 positions matching TRBD1. The germline V gene has CDR1 DFQATT and CDR2 SNEGSKA (reference sequence). The V and J ends lost 6 bases and 5 bases, in that order; junction bases with no gene match: 15. CDR3 length equals 15 residues.

The V call is TRBV3-1, the J call TRBJ2-2; D might be TRBD1 or TRBD2, each matching 5 bases. The CDR3 loop spans 17 amino acids. V lost 3 bases and J lost 0, with 14 bases in between. Germline assignment: CDR1 LGHDT and CDR2 YNNKEL (reference sequence). CDR3 sequence reads: CASSQGDIDANTGELFF. CDR3 nucleotide sequence: TGTGCCAGCAGCCAGGGGGATATTGACGCGAACACCGGGGAGCTGTTTTTT.

This chain uses TRBV7-3 with TRBJ1-1, with a possible D match to TRBD1 (5 bases). The CDR3 extends over 16 amino acids. Trimming cost V 5 bases and J 1 base, with 17 bases left between them. Germline values: CDR1 SGHTA, CDR2 FQGTGA. CDR3 DNA sequence: TGTGCCAGCAGCCATGGCCCCAGAGGGACGAACACTGAAGCTTTCTTT. This codes for CASSHGPRGTNTEAFF.

The rearrangement uses TRBV19 and TRBJ1-2; 7 bases are a match to TRBD1. The CDR3 totals 12 residues. The germline gives CDR1 LNHDA, CDR2 SQIVND (reference sequence). The V gene end was trimmed by 4 bases and the J gene end by 8 bases; junction bases not matched to a gene: 4. CDR3 loop: CASSNRDRGYTF. As DNA, the CDR3 is TGTGCCAGTAGTAACCGGGACAGAGGCTACACCTTC. Full variable domain (missing parts from reference TRBV19 and TRBJ1-2): DGGITQSPKYLFRKEGQNVTLSCEQNLNHDAMYWYRQDPGQGLRLIYYSQIVNDFQKGDIAEGYSVSREKKESFPLTVTSAQKNPTAFYLCASSNRDRGYTFGSGTRLTVV.

CDR3 in DNA: TGCGCCAGCAGCGCCATCGGGGGGCAAGGAACTGAAGCTTTCTTT. It translates to CASSAIGGQGTEAFF. This rearrangement joins TRBV5-1 to TRBJ1-1; TRBD1 is a possible D gene (6 bases). Germline loops: CDR1 SGHRS, CDR2 YFSETQ. The CDR3 totals 15 residues. The V gene lost 4 bases and the J gene lost 5 bases, with 18 bases spanning the gap.

The gene calls are TRBV6-2 or TRBV6-3 and TRBJ2-1; either TRBD1 or TRBD2 may fit D (5 bases each). The CDR3 has 14 residues. Germline assignment: CDR1 MNHEY and CDR2 SVGEGT. Trimming pared 3 bases from V and 5 bases from J, leaving 11 bases between. The CDR3 DNA reads TGTGCCAGCAGTTATGGGACGTCGAACAATGAGCAGTTCTTC. Translating it yields CASSYGTSNNEQFF.

The J gene is TRBJ1-5, the V gene TRBV2; a weak D match, TRBD1 (6 bases). Trimming took off 5 bases at V and 5 bases at J, with 10 bases between the two ends. CDR1 and CDR2 from the germline V gene are SNHLY and FYNNEI. The CDR3 is 13 amino acids. The CDR3 sequence is CASSQGPHQPQHF. CDR3 nucleotides: TGTGCCAGCAGTCAGGGGCCCCATCAGCCCCAGCATTTT. The whole variable domain, filled in from reference TRBV2 and TRBJ1-5, reads EPEVTQTPSHQVTQMGQEVILRCVPISNHLYFYWYRQILGQKVEFLVSFYNNEISEKSEIFDDQFSVERPDGSNFTLKIRSTKLEDSAMYFCASSQGPHQPQHFGDGTRLSIL.

The gene calls are TRBV7-9 and TRBJ2-5; D tentatively reads TRBD1 or TRBD2 (5 bases each). CDR1 and CDR2 from the germline V gene are SEHNR and FQNEAQ (reference sequence). Trimming pared 3 bases from V and 5 bases from J, leaving 13 bases between. The CDR3 has 14 amino acids. The CDR3 reads CASSFAGTEETQYF. For the CDR3, the DNA is TGTGCCAGCAGCTTTGCAGGGACGGAGGAGACCCAGTACTTC.

The V gene is TRBV20-1, the J gene TRBJ1-4; 8 bases align to TRBD1. CDR1 DFQATT and CDR2 SNEGSKA come from the germline V gene (reference sequence). The CDR3 is 16 amino acids. V lost 0 bases and J lost 8; bases outside the gene matches: 11. The CDR3 bases are TGCAGTGCTAGAGATCAAGGGACAGGCGATGAAGAAAAACTGTTTTTT. Its protein product is CSARDQGTGDEEKLFF.

The chain couples TRBV2 to TRBJ2-2; D is perhaps TRBD1 (6 bases). Germline V gene data show CDR1 as SNHLY and CDR2 as FYNNEI. V dropped 4 bases and J dropped 5 bases, with 14 bases sitting between them. This CDR3 contains 15 residues. CDR3 protein: CASSGGGLGTGELFF. DNA for the CDR3: TGTGCCAGCAGTGGAGGGGGTTTGGGTACCGGGGAGCTGTTTTTT.

This clonotype was counted a single time. J is TRBJ1-5 and V is TRBV3-1; D might be TRBD1 (5 bases). With 1 base removed from V and 4 bases from J, the gap between germline ends came to 11 bases. The CDR3 is made up of 15 amino acids. Germline CDR1 LGHDT, CDR2 YNNKEL (reference sequence). The CDR3: CASSQAAQGNQPQHF. Written as DNA, the CDR3 is TGTGCCAGCAGCCAAGCCGCCCAGGGAAATCAGCCCCAGCATTTT.

The V call is TRBV7-9, the J call TRBJ2-4; 8 bases are a match to TRBD1. Germline V CDR1 and CDR2: SEHNR, FQNEAQ (reference sequence). V shed 5 bases, J shed 6 bases, and the junction held 6 bases outside the gene matches. The CDR3 is 14 residues long. CDR3 in amino acids: CASSTRTGRNIQYF. The DNA for the CDR3 is TGTGCCAGCAGCACGCGGACAGGGAGAAACATTCAGTACTTC. The whole variable domain, filled in from reference TRBV7-9 and TRBJ2-4, reads DTGVSQNPRHKITKRGQNVTFRCDPISEHNRLYWYRQTLGQGPEFLTYFQNEAQLEKSRLLSDRFSAERPKGSFSTLEIQRTEQGDSAMYLCASSTRTGRNIQYFGAGTRLSVL.

This sequence joins TRBV7-6 and TRBJ2-7; a weak D match, TRBD2 (7 bases). The CDR3 is 17 residues long. Trimming took 4 bases from V and 4 from J, leaving 23 bases between them. CDR1 and CDR2 (germline): SGHVS, FNYEAQ. CDR3 bases: TGTGCCAGCAGCTCAGCTCTGGGGGGGCAGGAACCTTACGAGCAGTACTTC. Translated, it gives CASSSALGGQEPYEQYF.

The chain is built from TRBV7-9 and TRBJ2-7, with D uncertain. V was trimmed by 1 base and J by 6 bases, leaving 19 bases between them. From germline, CDR1 is SEHNR and CDR2 FQNEAQ (reference sequence). The CDR3 length is 16 residues. The CDR3 loop reads CASSLVGPSPPGEQYF. CDR3 nucleotides: TGTGCCAGCAGCTTAGTCGGTCCGTCCCCACCGGGCGAGCAGTACTTC.

The J gene is TRBJ2-1, the V gene TRBV6-2 or TRBV6-3, with D perhaps TRBD2 (6 bases). The CDR3 length is 14 residues. Germline lookup yields CDR1 MNHEY and CDR2 SVGEGT. Deletions cut 7 bases from V and 6 bases from J, with 16 bases between. The CDR3: CASTPGLFFNEQFF. The CDR3 coding sequence is TGTGCCAGCACCCCGGGACTTTTTTTCAATGAGCAGTTCTTC.

V and J are TRBV7-9 and TRBJ1-2, with 9 bases matching TRBD1. The CDR3 extends over 13 amino acids. Germline V gene lookup returns CDR1 SEHNR and CDR2 FQNEAQ (reference sequence). V lost 2 bases, J lost 8 bases, and 3 bases stayed unmatched. As DNA, the CDR3 is TGTGCCAGCAGCTTAACGGGACAGGGCGGCTACACCTTC. It is translated as CASSLTGQGGYTF.

The chain uses TRBV6-1 and TRBJ2-1; 10 bases are a match to TRBD2. V was clipped by 6 bases and J by 2 bases; unmatched bases: 7. Germline assignment: CDR1 MNHNS and CDR2 SASEGT. The CDR3 covers 16 residues. This CDR3 is CASSFSGGLPYNEQFF. In DNA, the CDR3 is TGTGCCAGCAGCTTTAGCGGGGGGTTACCCTACAATGAGCAGTTCTTC.

The gene calls are TRBV3-1 and TRBJ1-5; 11 bases are a match to TRBD1. This CDR3 is 16 amino acids long. V lost 1 base to trimming and J lost 7 bases; unmatched junction nucleotides: 6. Germline CDR1 is LGHDT and CDR2 is YNNKEL (reference sequence). CDR3 DNA: TGTGCCAGCAGCCAAGGCGGACAGGGGGCACGGCAGCCCCAGCATTTT. Its protein product is CASSQGGQGARQPQHF.

The chain couples TRBV4-1 to TRBJ2-3, with D possibly TRBD2 on 7 matching bases. CDR3 length: 18 amino acids. CDR1 and CDR2 (germline): MGHRA, YSYEKL. V gave up 2 bases and J gave up 0 bases, with 18 bases separating them. DNA of the CDR3: TGCGCCAGCAGCCAAAAGAGGGGGGAGGGCATCAGCACAGATACGCAGTATTTT. This codes for CASSQKRGEGISTDTQYF.

The V and J genes are TRBV20-1 and TRBJ2-3; D uncertain. Trimming shortened V by 3 bases and J by 2 bases, and 3 bases separated the two germline ends. The length of the CDR3 is 11 residues. Germline CDR1 DFQATT, CDR2 SNEGSKA (reference sequence). CDR3 nucleotides: TGCAGTGCTAGTTTCACAGATACGCAGTATTTT. As protein: CSASFTDTQYF.

The rearrangement links TRBV11-2 to TRBJ2-5; 13 bases line up with TRBD2. The CDR3 runs 15 residues. After removal of 10 bases from V and 5 bases from J, the junction contained 10 bases not matched to a gene. Germline assignment: CDR1 SGHAT and CDR2 FQNNGV. The CDR3 coding sequence is TGTGCCACTCAGACTAGCGGGAGGCCGCGGGAGACCCAGTACTTC. This encodes CATQTSGRPRETQYF.

The chain joins TRBV11-1 to TRBJ2-1, with 7 bases lining up with TRBD1. This CDR3 comprises 15 residues. V was clipped by 5 bases and J by 3 bases; unmatched bases: 7. Germline-derived CDR1 and CDR2 are SGHAT and FQDESV (reference sequence). The CDR3 coding sequence is TGTGCCAGCAGCCTCACAGGGGCTTTCTACAATGAGCAGTTCTTC. Protein: CASSLTGAFYNEQFF.

This rearrangement joins TRBV9 to TRBJ2-1; perhaps D is TRBD1 or TRBD2 (5 bases each). The germline V and J ends were trimmed by 2 bases and 4 bases, with 13 bases remaining between them. CDR1 and CDR2 (germline): SGDLS, YYNGEE. The CDR3 contains 15 residues. The CDR3 reads CASSVQGEMYNEQFF. The DNA of the CDR3 is TGTGCCAGCAGCGTCCAGGGAGAAATGTACAATGAGCAGTTCTTC.

The chain couples TRBV7-2 to TRBJ2-2; D might be TRBD1 (7 bases). Trimming pared 7 bases from V and 5 bases from J, leaving 14 bases between. Germline V gene lookup returns CDR1 SGHTA and CDR2 FQGNSA. The CDR3 is 14 residues long. CDR3 in DNA: TGTGCCAGCACCCCACAGGGGAGGACCGGGGAGCTGTTTTTT. Protein product: CASTPQGRTGELFF. The variable domain in full, completed from reference TRBV7-2 and TRBJ2-2, reads GAGVSQSPSNKVTEKGKDVELRCDPISGHTALYWYRQSLGQGLEFLIYFQGNSAPDKSGLPSDRFSAERTGGSVSTLTIQRTQQEDSAVYLCASTPQGRTGELFFGEGSRLTVL.

CDR3 nucleotide sequence: TGCGCCAGCAGCTCAACTTCTAGTACGGCTGGCTACACCTTC. It specifies CASSSTSSTAGYTF. The chain employs TRBV5-1 and TRBJ1-2; D uncertain. CDR3 length equals 14 residues. CDR1 is SGHRS and CDR2 is YFSETQ in the germline V gene. Trimming pared 3 bases from V and 7 bases from J, leaving 16 bases between.

This clonotype showed up just once. V is TRBV20-1 and J is TRBJ2-1; 12 nucleotides line up with TRBD2. V lost 2 bases and J lost 7; bases outside the gene matches: 6. CDR1 and CDR2 from the germline V gene are DFQATT and SNEGSKA (reference sequence). The CDR3 extends over 15 amino acids. CDR3 in DNA: TGCAGTGCTAGAAGTTCTAGCGGGAGGGTTAATGAGCAGTTCTTC. Translated: CSARSSSGRVNEQFF.

The rearrangement uses TRBV14 and TRBJ1-1, with D maybe TRBD1 (5 bases). The V end was cut by 1 base, the J end by 3 bases, with 15 bases between. The CDR3 contains 16 residues. Germline CDR1 is SGHDN and CDR2 is FVKESK. The CDR3 loop reads CASSQGLGRGDTEAFF. The CDR3 nucleotides are TGTGCCAGCAGCCAAGGGTTAGGGAGAGGGGACACTGAAGCTTTCTTT.

V is TRBV5-4 and J is TRBJ2-1; weak D call: TRBD2 (6 bases). Trimming took 0 bases from V and 2 from J, leaving 12 bases between them. The CDR3 runs to 16 residues. Per germline, CDR1 SGHNT and CDR2 YYREEE (reference sequence). CDR3 sequence: CASSLAGLQAYNEQFF. CDR3 DNA: TGTGCCAGCAGCTTGGCCGGACTACAAGCCTACAATGAGCAGTTCTTC. Full variable domain (outside the CDR3, taken from reference TRBV5-4 and TRBJ2-1): ETGVTQSPTHLIKTRGQQVTLRCSSQSGHNTVSWYQQALGQGPQFIFQYYREEENGRGNFPPRFSGLQFPNYSSELNVNALELDDSALYLCASSLAGLQAYNEQFFGPGTRLTVL.